The 25 T cell receptor beta chains below come from one sample, sequenced in a study of neurological immune-mediated disorders. TCRdb re-called the 5' RACE reads through MiXCR, storing one row per CDR3 protein. The sample consists of roughly 100,000 distinct CDR3 sequences, 3.5% of them appearing once. Sequenced: PBMCs. The receptors come from a woman aged 18-29 years with multiple sclerosis.

This clonotype was counted many times. The chain couples TRBV12-3 or TRBV12-4 to TRBJ2-7; possibly TRBD2 for D (5 bases). There are 15 residues in the CDR3. V lost 5 bases and J lost 2, with 16 bases in between. As DNA, the CDR3 is TGTGCCAGCAGTCTCTCTGGTGACGGGACCTACGAGCAGTACTTC. This codes for CASSLSGDGTYEQYF.

This clonotype was detected many times. This sequence joins TRBV5-1 and TRBJ2-5; 7 positions match TRBD1. V lost 4 bases, J lost 4 bases, and 7 bases stayed unmatched. This CDR3 has 14 amino acids. CDR1 SGHRS and CDR2 YFSETQ come from the germline V gene. This CDR3 reads CASSPDRVGETQYF. The CDR3 nucleotides are TGCGCCAGCAGCCCCGACAGGGTCGGAGAGACCCAGTACTTC.

This clonotype was seen repeatedly, ten times or more. The chain employs TRBV7-2 and TRBJ2-5, with TRBD2 matching 9 bases. Germline V lookup: CDR1 SGHTA, CDR2 FQGNSA. V shed 1 base, J shed 4 bases, and the junction held 7 bases outside the gene matches. This CDR3 contains 16 residues. The CDR3 reads CASSLGLAGVSETQYF. CDR3 nucleotide sequence: TGTGCCAGCAGCTTAGGGTTAGCGGGGGTTTCAGAGACCCAGTACTTC.

This rearrangement joins TRBV5-1 to TRBJ1-1; weak D call: TRBD1 (6 bases). This CDR3 contains 15 residues. Trimming removed 0 bases at V and 6 bases at J, with 15 bases between. The V gene's germline CDR1 is SGHRS and CDR2 YFSETQ. The CDR3 here is CASSLGEGGYSEAFF. The CDR3 bases are TGCGCCAGCAGCTTGGGTGAGGGGGGGTACTCTGAAGCTTTCTTT.

There are many counts of this clonotype. This chain connects TRBV6-1 to TRBJ1-6, with TRBD1 matching over 9 bases. The germline gives CDR1 MNHNS, CDR2 SASEGT. V shed 7 bases and J 10 bases; nucleotides not matched to a gene: 8. CDR3 length: 14 residues. Here the CDR3 reads CASTRDREKSPLHF. The CDR3 DNA sequence: TGTGCCAGCACTAGGGACAGGGAGAAATCACCCCTCCACTTT.

This clonotype has at least ten counts. The V call is TRBV20-1, the J call TRBJ1-1, with 7 positions matching TRBD1. The ends lost 3 bases at V and 3 bases at J; junction bases unmatched: 4. Germline CDR1 DFQATT, CDR2 SNEGSKA (reference sequence). The CDR3 loop spans 13 amino acids. Here the CDR3 reads CSASPGGDTEAFF. In DNA, the CDR3 is TGCAGTGCTAGCCCAGGGGGGGACACTGAAGCTTTCTTT.

This clonotype was seen at least ten times. V and J are TRBV21-1 and TRBJ1-1. TRBV21-1 is shown as a pseudogene. The CDR3 is made up of 15 amino acids. CDR3 amino acids: CASSKQGPPNTEAFF. The CDR3 DNA reads as TGTGCCAGCAGCAAACAGGGCCCACCGAACACTGAAGCTTTCTTT.

This clonotype was recorded at least ten times. This chain uses TRBV5-1 with TRBJ2-2, with unresolved D. The V end was cut by 0 bases, the J end by 2 bases, with 8 bases between. Germline CDR1 and CDR2: SGHRS and YFSETQ. This CDR3 has 15 residues. In nucleotides, the CDR3 is TGCGCCAGCAGCTTGGTTGGCAGAAACACCGGGGAGCTGTTTTTT. As protein: CASSLVGRNTGELFF.

This clonotype showed up many times. As DNA, the CDR3 is TGCAGTGCTAGAGATCAGTCTAGCGGACAGTTCTTC. This sequence encodes CSARDQSSGQFF. V gene TRBV20-1 combines with J gene TRBJ2-1, with 7 positions matching TRBD2. Germline loops: CDR1 DFQATT, CDR2 SNEGSKA (reference sequence). Trimming took 0 bases from V and 13 from J; bases not matched to a gene: 6. The CDR3 has 12 residues.

This clonotype came up many times. The V call is TRBV20-1, the J call TRBJ2-3; D possibly matches TRBD1 or TRBD2 (5 bases each). Between the trimmed V and J ends, which lost 4 bases and 4 bases, there was a span of 18 bases. The CDR3 contains 15 residues. Germline lookup yields CDR1 DFQATT and CDR2 SNEGSKA (reference sequence). The CDR3 DNA reads TGCAGTGCTACCCAGGGAGCGCCTCGCCCAGATACGCAGTATTTT. Translation: CSATQGAPRPDTQYF.

This clonotype was seen at least ten times. The chain employs TRBV28 and TRBJ2-2, with 9 bases lining up with TRBD1. V shed 6 bases, J shed 7 bases, and the junction held 9 bases outside the gene matches. The CDR3 length is 15 residues. Germline CDR1 reads MDHEN; CDR2 reads SYDVKM. The chain's CDR3 is CASRRGTGFGGELFF. CDR3 DNA sequence: TGTGCCAGCAGGAGGGGGACAGGGTTCGGCGGGGAGCTGTTTTTT. Using reference TRBV28 and TRBJ2-2 for the parts outside the CDR3, the full variable domain is DVKVTQSSRYLVKRTGEKVFLECVQDMDHENMFWYRQDPGLGLRLIYFSYDVKMKEKGDIPEGYSVSREKKERFSLILESASTNQTSMYLCASRRGTGFGGELFFGEGSRLTVL.

This clonotype was found many times. The rearrangement joins TRBV10-3 to TRBJ1-6, with a tentative D call TRBD1 (5 bases). CDR1 is ENHRY and CDR2 is SYGVKD in the germline V gene. The CDR3 is 15 residues long. Trimming left V 6 bases short and J 3 bases short, with 12 bases between. The DNA of the CDR3 is TGTGCCATCAGCAACAGGACAAGCTATAATTCACCCCTCCACTTT. Translating it yields CAISNRTSYNSPLHF.

There are many counts of this clonotype. The CDR3 loop reads CASSHGYYEQFF. The CDR3 region has the DNA TGTGCCAGCAGTCACGGGTACTATGAGCAGTTCTTC. V gene TRBV28 combines with J gene TRBJ2-1; D not resolved. This CDR3 region has 12 residues. V lost 5 bases and J 8 bases, leaving 10 bases between the germline ends. The V gene's germline CDR1 is MDHEN and CDR2 SYDVKM.

This clonotype has at least ten counts. The V call is TRBV5-1, the J call TRBJ1-1; no clear D gene. The germline CDR1 and CDR2 sequences are SGHRS and YFSETQ. Between the trimmed V and J ends, which lost 6 bases and 1 base, there was a span of 13 bases. The CDR3 contains 14 residues. The CDR3 is CASKPEWENTEAFF. The CDR3 bases are TGCGCCAGCAAACCGGAGTGGGAGAACACTGAAGCTTTCTTT. The complete variable domain, with remaining parts taken from reference TRBV5-1 and TRBJ1-1, reads KAGVTQTPRYLIKTRGQQVTLSCSPISGHRSVSWYQQTPGQGLQFLFEYFSETQRNKGNFPGRFSGRQFSNSRSEMNVSTLELGDSALYLCASKPEWENTEAFFGQGTRLTVV.

This clonotype was seen more than once but under ten times. V is TRBV6-5 and J is TRBJ1-1, with 7 bases that match TRBD1. V trimming: 7 bases; J trimming: 4 bases; junction bases outside the gene matches: 6. This CDR3 has 13 residues. Germline V lookup: CDR1 MNHEY, CDR2 SVGAGI. CDR3 nucleotide sequence: TGTGCCAGCAACCGACAGGGAGGCACTGAAGCTTTCTTT. It yields the protein CASNRQGGTEAFF.

This clonotype was observed at least ten times. The CDR3 region has the DNA TGTGCCAGCAGTTCAACCGGGACTAGCGGGGGGCCTACCTACGAGCAGTACTTC. Its translation is CASSSTGTSGGPTYEQYF. The chain combines TRBV6-6 with TRBJ2-7, with TRBD2 matching over 15 bases. The CDR3 spans 18 residues. J gave up 2 bases and V 4 bases, and 9 bases lay outside the gene matches. Germline CDR1 reads MNHNY; CDR2 reads SVGAGI (reference sequence).

This clonotype was found many times. The rearrangement joins TRBV4-1 to TRBJ2-5, with a tentative D call TRBD2 (6 bases). The CDR3 contains 17 residues. V dropped 0 bases and J dropped 5 bases, with 19 bases sitting between them. The germline V gene has CDR1 MGHRA and CDR2 YSYEKL. DNA for the CDR3: TGCGCCAGCAGCCAAGATCCCCCTAGGGGAGGAGAGGAGACCCAGTACTTC. Translation gives CASSQDPPRGGEETQYF.

Many counts were recorded for this clonotype. This chain joins TRBV5-1 and TRBJ2-7; 8 bases align to TRBD1. In germline, CDR1 is SGHRS, CDR2 YFSETQ. This CDR3 has 15 residues. Trimming cost V 1 base and J 2 bases; bases outside gene matches: 5. DNA for the CDR3: TGCGCCAGCAGCTTGTTGGGACAGGAGACCTACGAGCAGTACTTC. Translating it yields CASSLLGQETYEQYF.

This clonotype was detected many times. The chain couples TRBV7-2 to TRBJ2-1, with D maybe TRBD1 (5 bases). The CDR3 covers 16 residues. The germline CDR1 and CDR2 sequences are SGHTA and FQGNSA. V lost 5 bases, J lost 0 bases, and 14 bases lay in between. CDR3 in amino acids: CASSPLGRSSYNEQFF. The CDR3 DNA follows: TGTGCCAGCAGCCCCTTGGGGCGAAGCTCCTACAATGAGCAGTTCTTC.

This clonotype came up many times. The V and J genes are TRBV12-3 or TRBV12-4 and TRBJ2-2, with TRBD1 as a possible D gene (6 bases). The ends were cut back, 1 base at V and 1 base at J, with 7 bases in the middle. The CDR3 contains 15 residues. The CDR3 DNA reads TGTGCCAGCAGTTTAGGAGGGGGGAACACCGGGGAGCTGTTTTTT. Translation gives CASSLGGGNTGELFF.

This clonotype was seen repeatedly, ten times or more. This sequence joins TRBV12-3 or TRBV12-4 and TRBJ2-7; D not resolved. The CDR3 runs to 16 residues. Trimming removed 11 bases from V and 6 bases from J, with 29 bases in between. CDR3 nucleotides: TGTGCCGGAAAGTCCAACACTGGGCTAGAAGGTCCCGAGCAGTACTTC. The encoded protein is CAGKSNTGLEGPEQYF.

The chain combines TRBV7-2 with TRBJ1-2; D unclear. CDR3 length: 13 residues. Germline CDR1 and CDR2: SGHTA and FQGNSA. With 5 bases removed from V and 0 bases from J, the gap between germline ends came to 7 bases. The CDR3 DNA reads as TGTGCCAGCAGCGCGCACCCTAACTATGGCTACACCTTC. Its translation is CASSAHPNYGYTF.

This clonotype has a count of ten or more. The chain joins TRBV6-5 to TRBJ1-2; TRBD1 matches at 8 bases. CDR1 MNHEY and CDR2 SVGAGI come from the germline V gene. The CDR3 extends over 13 amino acids. The J segment lost 2 bases and the V segment lost 6 bases, leaving 2 bases of the junction unmatched. The CDR3 here is CASRGQANYGYTF. Written as DNA, the CDR3 is TGTGCCAGCAGGGGACAGGCGAACTATGGCTACACCTTC.

In this sample, this clonotype turned up many times. The chain combines TRBV12-3 or TRBV12-4 with TRBJ2-4; 7 positions agree with TRBD2. There are 18 residues in the CDR3. Trimming removed 5 bases from V and 7 bases from J; junction bases left unmatched: 20. This chain's CDR3 is CASSPPPGTKINRNIQYF. DNA for the CDR3: TGTGCCAGCAGTCCCCCACCCGGGACTAAGATAAACCGGAACATTCAGTACTTC.

This clonotype has ten or more counts. This chain uses TRBV5-1 with TRBJ2-7, with D possibly being TRBD1 (6 bases). V lost 2 bases and J 10 bases, leaving 13 bases between the germline ends. CDR3 size: 12 residues. CDR1 SGHRS and CDR2 YFSETQ come from the germline V gene. CDR3 sequence (DNA): TGCGCCAGCAGCTTCCCTGGACAGCGCCAGTACTTC. Translating gives CASSFPGQRQYF. Based on the CDR3 plus reference TRBV5-1 and TRBJ2-7, the full variable domain is KAGVTQTPRYLIKTRGQQVTLSCSPISGHRSVSWYQQTPGQGLQFLFEYFSETQRNKGNFPGRFSGRQFSNSRSEMNVSTLELGDSALYLCASSFPGQRQYFGPGTRLTVT.